At least ten counts were recorded for the clone carrying this T cell receptor (beta chain). Its matching antigen is unknown. The data were taken from a study of T cells after posttransplantation cyclophosphamide. Overall study findings and caveats: Tissue-infiltrating T cells from skin or gut overlapped little with blood T cells. After PTCy, TRB diversity resembled that of CNI/methotrexate controls. Donor CD8+ memory clones often dominated recipient blood repertoires at later times.

The germline V gene encodes CDR1 SGHNT and CDR2 YYREEE (reference sequence). This CDR3 has 16 residues. With 4 bases removed from V and 3 bases from J, the gap between germline ends came to 16 bases. The table came from immunoSEQ multiplex PCR; TCRdb's copy has only in-frame clones and leaves some out. The sample shows approximately 40,000 clones, none of them appearing just once. The J gene is TRBJ2-2, the V gene TRBV5-4, with D maybe TRBD2 (7 bases). Material for sequencing was PBMCs. This sequence originates from a man aged 35-49 years in good health, CMV-negative, and a related stem cell transplant donor. This CDR3 is CASSSGRGPDTGELFF. In DNA, the CDR3 is TGTGCCAGCAGCAGCGGGCGGGGGCCGGACACCGGGGAGCTGTTTTTT. The whole variable domain, remainder taken from reference TRBV5-4 and TRBJ2-2, is ETGVTQSPTHLIKTRGQQVTLRCSSQSGHNTVSWYQQALGQGPQFIFQYYREEENGRGNFPPRFSGLQFPNYSSELNVNALELDDSALYLCASSSGRGPDTGELFFGEGSRLTVL.